The rows below give T cell receptor beta chains drawn from one sample of a study of T cell responses to AZD1222 COVID-19 vaccine. This table comes from immunoSEQ multiplex PCR, and its TCRdb copy is limited to in-frame clones, with some not included. In the table there are approximately 81,000 clones, 83% of which are singletons. The input for sequencing was peripheral blood, taken 28 days after the second AZD1222 dose. The receptors were gathered from an adult who received the AZD1222 COVID-19 vaccine. Both conserved end residues are part of each CDR3. The order of the fields is CDR3 length, clone size, D gene, V gene, J gene, CDR3 protein, CDR3 DNA. The D gene is left open where the match is weak. Only some rows state a clone size, as once, few, many or a class for expanded clones.

cdr3_length: 13
clone_size: -
d_call: -
v_call: TRBV3-1/TRBV3-2
j_call: TRBJ1-1
cdr3_aa: CASSQGRDTEAFF
cdr3_nt: TGTGCCAGCAGCCAGGGGAGGGACACTGAAGCTTTCTTT

cdr3_length: 14
clone_size: -
d_call: -
v_call: TRBV24-1
j_call: TRBJ1-2
cdr3_aa: CATSDWSTNYGYTF
cdr3_nt: TGTGCCACCAGTGATTGGTCAACTAACTATGGCTACACCTTC

cdr3_length: 18
clone_size: -
d_call: TRBD2
v_call: TRBV27
j_call: TRBJ2-5
cdr3_aa: CASRPGTSGSPLRETQYF
cdr3_nt: TGTGCCAGCCGACCCGGGACTAGCGGGAGCCCCCTCCGGGAGACCCAGTACTTC

cdr3_length: 14
clone_size: -
d_call: TRBD2
v_call: TRBV28
j_call: TRBJ2-3
cdr3_aa: CASSPSGEADTQYF
cdr3_nt: TGTGCCAGCAGTCCTAGCGGAGAAGCAGATACGCAGTATTTT

cdr3_length: 17
clone_size: once
d_call: -
v_call: TRBV4-1
j_call: TRBJ1-5
cdr3_aa: CASSQDWVTAEPQPQHF
cdr3_nt: TGCGCCAGCAGCCAAGATTGGGTGACAGCGGAACCTCAGCCCCAGCATTTT

cdr3_length: 12
clone_size: -
d_call: -
v_call: TRBV5-4
j_call: TRBJ2-7
cdr3_aa: CASSRGTGEQYF
cdr3_nt: TGTGCCAGCAGCCGGGGGACGGGGGAGCAGTACTTC

cdr3_length: 13
clone_size: -
d_call: TRBD2
v_call: TRBV12-3/TRBV12-4
j_call: TRBJ2-7
cdr3_aa: CASRNSGSVEQYF
cdr3_nt: TGTGCCAGCAGGAATAGCGGGTCCGTGGAGCAGTACTTC

cdr3_length: 11
clone_size: few
d_call: -
v_call: TRBV24-1
j_call: TRBJ1-1
cdr3_aa: CATSRDTEAFF
cdr3_nt: TGTGCCACCAGTCGAGACACTGAAGCTTTCTTT

cdr3_length: 14
clone_size: -
d_call: TRBD1
v_call: TRBV18
j_call: TRBJ1-2
cdr3_aa: CASSPGTVNYGYTF
cdr3_nt: TGTGCCAGCTCACCAGGGACAGTTAACTATGGCTACACCTTC

cdr3_length: 12
clone_size: once
d_call: -
v_call: TRBV5-6
j_call: TRBJ1-2
cdr3_aa: CASSSGPGDNTF
cdr3_nt: TGTGCCAGCAGCTCGGGCCCAGGTGACAACACCTTC

cdr3_length: 14
clone_size: -
d_call: -
v_call: TRBV27
j_call: TRBJ1-5
cdr3_aa: CASSLSGGGQPQHF
cdr3_nt: TGTGCCAGCAGTTTATCGGGGGGCGGTCAGCCCCAGCATTTT

cdr3_length: 14
clone_size: -
d_call: TRBD1
v_call: TRBV30
j_call: TRBJ1-6
cdr3_aa: CAWDRGTRGSPLHF
cdr3_nt: TGTGCCTGGGACAGGGGCACTAGGGGTTCACCCCTCCACTTT

cdr3_length: 11
clone_size: -
d_call: -
v_call: TRBV2
j_call: TRBJ1-1
cdr3_aa: CASRGGTVAFF
cdr3_nt: TGTGCCAGCAGGGGCGGGACGGTTGCTTTCTTT

cdr3_length: 21
clone_size: medium-sized
d_call: TRBD2
v_call: TRBV3-1/TRBV3-2
j_call: TRBJ2-2
cdr3_aa: CASSPRTASWEERDGGGELFF
cdr3_nt: TGTGCCAGCAGCCCCAGAACGGCGTCTTGGGAGGAGCGGGATGGAGGCGGGGAGCTGTTTTTT

cdr3_length: 14
clone_size: once
d_call: -
v_call: TRBV6-5
j_call: TRBJ1-5
cdr3_aa: CASSLAADNQPQHF
cdr3_nt: TGTGCCAGCAGCCTGGCGGCGGACAATCAGCCCCAGCATTTT

cdr3_length: 14
clone_size: -
d_call: -
v_call: TRBV9
j_call: TRBJ2-7
cdr3_aa: CASSALQRSYEQYF
cdr3_nt: TGTGCCAGCAGCGCCCTTCAACGCTCCTACGAGCAGTACTTC

cdr3_length: 14
clone_size: once
d_call: -
v_call: TRBV3-1/TRBV3-2
j_call: TRBJ2-1
cdr3_aa: CASSQAQQNNEQFF
cdr3_nt: TGTGCCAGCAGCCAGGCGCAACAAAACAATGAGCAGTTCTTC

cdr3_length: 15
clone_size: -
d_call: -
v_call: TRBV7-3
j_call: TRBJ1-1
cdr3_aa: CASSQQGGEHTEAFF
cdr3_nt: TGTGCCAGCAGCCAGCAGGGTGGTGAGCACACTGAAGCTTTCTTT

cdr3_length: 15
clone_size: -
d_call: -
v_call: TRBV3-1/TRBV3-2
j_call: TRBJ2-3
cdr3_aa: CASSQEARIPDTQYF
cdr3_nt: TGTGCCAGCAGCCAAGAAGCCAGGATCCCAGATACGCAGTATTTT

cdr3_length: 13
clone_size: -
d_call: -
v_call: TRBV19
j_call: TRBJ2-5
cdr3_aa: CASSIQSQETQYF
cdr3_nt: TGTGCCAGTAGTATTCAGTCCCAAGAGACCCAGTACTTC

cdr3_length: 14
clone_size: -
d_call: -
v_call: TRBV11-3
j_call: TRBJ2-3
cdr3_aa: CASSLGGGGDTQYF
cdr3_nt: TGTGCCAGCAGCTTAGGTGGAGGGGGTGATACGCAGTATTTT

cdr3_length: 14
clone_size: -
d_call: -
v_call: TRBV28
j_call: TRBJ1-6
cdr3_aa: CASSLGLRDSPLHF
cdr3_nt: TGTGCCAGCAGTTTGGGCCTAAGGGATTCACCCCTCCACTTT

cdr3_length: 13
clone_size: -
d_call: TRBD1
v_call: TRBV4-2
j_call: TRBJ1-5
cdr3_aa: CASNQGADQPQHF
cdr3_nt: TGTGCCAGCAACCAGGGGGCCGATCAGCCCCAGCATTTT

cdr3_length: 16
clone_size: -
d_call: TRBD2
v_call: TRBV5-4
j_call: TRBJ2-1
cdr3_aa: CASSLVLTSGSNEQFF
cdr3_nt: TGTGCCAGCAGCTTGGTGCTTACTAGCGGGAGCAATGAGCAGTTCTTC

cdr3_length: 13
clone_size: -
d_call: -
v_call: TRBV12-3/TRBV12-4
j_call: TRBJ1-1
cdr3_aa: CASSLAGYTEAFF
cdr3_nt: TGTGCCAGCAGTTTAGCGGGGTACACTGAAGCTTTCTTT

cdr3_length: 16
clone_size: -
d_call: -
v_call: TRBV7-9
j_call: TRBJ1-3
cdr3_aa: CASSLGSVLSGNTIYF
cdr3_nt: TGTGCCAGCAGTTTGGGCAGTGTCCTCTCTGGAAACACCATATATTTT

cdr3_length: 15
clone_size: few
d_call: -
v_call: TRBV2
j_call: TRBJ2-7
cdr3_aa: CASTQDRLTSYEQYF
cdr3_nt: TGTGCCAGCACCCAAGACAGGCTGACCTCCTACGAGCAGTACTTC

cdr3_length: 11
clone_size: -
d_call: -
v_call: TRBV12-3/TRBV12-4
j_call: TRBJ1-2
cdr3_aa: CASSSGGTNTF
cdr3_nt: TGTGCCAGCAGCTCGGGGGGTACAAACACCTTC

cdr3_length: 15
clone_size: -
d_call: TRBD1
v_call: TRBV5-6
j_call: TRBJ2-7
cdr3_aa: CASSPRDRAYYEQYF
cdr3_nt: TGTGCCAGCAGTCCCCGGGACAGGGCGTACTACGAGCAGTACTTC

cdr3_length: 16
clone_size: -
d_call: -
v_call: TRBV4-3
j_call: TRBJ2-1
cdr3_aa: CASSPSSRGTYNEQFF
cdr3_nt: TGCGCCAGCAGCCCCAGCAGCAGGGGTACCTACAATGAGCAGTTCTTC

cdr3_length: 14
clone_size: -
d_call: -
v_call: TRBV7-2
j_call: TRBJ1-5
cdr3_aa: CASSSGYSNQPQHF
cdr3_nt: TGTGCCAGCAGCTCGGGTTATAGCAATCAGCCCCAGCATTTT

cdr3_length: 14
clone_size: -
d_call: TRBD1
v_call: TRBV18
j_call: TRBJ2-7
cdr3_aa: CASSYLGQGREQYF
cdr3_nt: TGTGCCAGCTCTTACTTAGGACAGGGTCGCGAGCAGTACTTC

cdr3_length: 14
clone_size: -
d_call: -
v_call: TRBV28
j_call: TRBJ1-3
cdr3_aa: CASGGGTGGNTIYF
cdr3_nt: TGTGCCAGCGGAGGGGGAACGGGGGGAAACACCATATATTTT

cdr3_length: 16
clone_size: -
d_call: TRBD1
v_call: TRBV5-1
j_call: TRBJ2-2
cdr3_aa: CASSLGTGQNTGELFF
cdr3_nt: TGCGCCAGCAGCTTGGGGACAGGGCAAAACACCGGGGAGCTGTTTTTT

cdr3_length: 13
clone_size: -
d_call: -
v_call: TRBV4-1
j_call: TRBJ1-1
cdr3_aa: CASSQGGRTEAFF
cdr3_nt: TGCGCCAGCAGCCAAGGGGGAAGGACTGAAGCTTTCTTT

cdr3_length: 13
clone_size: -
d_call: TRBD1
v_call: TRBV5-4
j_call: TRBJ1-6
cdr3_aa: CASSPDRDSPLHF
cdr3_nt: TGTGCCAGCAGCCCGGACAGGGACTCACCCCTCCACTTT

cdr3_length: 15
clone_size: -
d_call: TRBD2
v_call: TRBV6-5
j_call: TRBJ2-5
cdr3_aa: CASSYSPGGQETQYF
cdr3_nt: TGTGCCAGCAGTTACTCTCCCGGGGGGCAAGAGACCCAGTACTTC

cdr3_length: 14
clone_size: -
d_call: -
v_call: TRBV7-9
j_call: TRBJ1-2
cdr3_aa: CASTNGGQYYGYTF
cdr3_nt: TGTGCCAGCACCAACGGGGGGCAGTATTATGGCTACACCTTC

cdr3_length: 14
clone_size: -
d_call: -
v_call: TRBV7-8
j_call: TRBJ1-1
cdr3_aa: CASSRGVVNTEAFF
cdr3_nt: TGTGCCAGCAGCAGGGGTGTTGTGAACACTGAAGCTTTCTTT

cdr3_length: 14
clone_size: few
d_call: -
v_call: TRBV19
j_call: TRBJ1-5
cdr3_aa: CASSTGPWGQPQHF
cdr3_nt: TGTGCCAGTAGTACAGGGCCCTGGGGTCAGCCCCAGCATTTT

cdr3_length: 14
clone_size: -
d_call: -
v_call: TRBV27
j_call: TRBJ2-2
cdr3_aa: CASRISGNTGELFF
cdr3_nt: TGTGCCAGCAGGATAAGCGGGAACACCGGGGAGCTGTTTTTT